The clone carrying this T cell receptor beta chain appeared many times. This entry comes from a study of read filtering for tumor transcriptome and immune sequencing. Molecular barcoded adaptors covering alpha/delta and beta/gamma chains were used on approximately 400 ng RNA. TCRdb processed the reads anew with MiXCR; each CDR3 protein has one entry. The table shows 100,000 to 150,000 distinct CDR3 sequences, with roughly 13% occurring only once. This TCR derives from a donor aged 40 or older with multiple myeloma. The sample comprised a population of CD138-negative cells sorted from bone marrow.

The CDR3 DNA is TGCAGCGTGGGGATAGCGGGCCACAATGAGCAGTTCTTC. Its protein is CSVGIAGHNEQFF. This chain uses TRBV29-1 with TRBJ2-1; 7 bases align to TRBD2. Germline V gene data show CDR1 as SQVTM and CDR2 as ANQGSEA. Trimming cost V 6 bases and J 5 bases; bases outside gene matches: 7. The CDR3 totals 13 residues.